A selection of T cell receptor beta chains follows, all from one sample in a study of OX40 agonist ivuxolimab in advanced cancers. Repertoires were generated with immunoSEQ multiplex PCR, while TCRdb's copy carries only in-frame clones and drops some. This sample carries more than 60,000 clones, about 86% of them seen once, and the ten largest clones take about 4.1%. The sequencing used CD4+ or CD8+ T cells sorted from blood, collected in a trial of the OX40 agonist ivuxolimab. All receptors derive from an adult with an advanced solid tumor such as melanoma, head and neck, liver or kidney cancer. The CDR3 runs from the conserved cysteine through the conserved F or W. A D gene is named only where the DNA matches it firmly. Clone size is stated in some rows and not others, as once, few, many or a class when expanded.

.	TRBV2	TRBJ2-3	TRBD2	TGTGCCAGCAGCGAAGAACTAGCGGGGTGGGGAGATACGCAGTATTTT	CASSEELAGWGDTQYF
.	TRBV10-3	TRBJ2-3	.	TGTGCCATCACCGACCCCACTAGACCAGATACGCAGTATTTT	CAITDPTRPDTQYF
.	TRBV5-1	TRBJ1-5	TRBD1	TGCGCCAGCAGTTTGGAGGGGGCGTTTAATCAGCCCCAGCATTTT	CASSLEGAFNQPQHF
.	TRBV28	TRBJ2-5	.	TGTGCCAGCAGCGAATTAAAAGAGACCCAGTACTTC	CASSELKETQYF
.	TRBV19	TRBJ1-1	.	TGTGCCAGTAGCGAAGGGCGGATGAACACTGAAGCTTTCTTT	CASSEGRMNTEAFF
.	TRBV19	TRBJ2-7	TRBD2	TGTGCCAGTAGTAAAACCGGGACTAGCGGGGGGACCTACGAGCAGTACTTC	CASSKTGTSGGTYEQYF
.	TRBV7-6	TRBJ2-1	.	TGTGCCAGCAGCTTAGCGCATTACGGGGGCTATGAGCAGTTCTTC	CASSLAHYGGYEQFF
.	TRBV11-2	TRBJ2-7	.	TGTGCCAGCAGCCGTACAAGGGTGGATTACGAGCAGTACTTC	CASSRTRVDYEQYF
.	TRBV6-6	TRBJ1-5	.	TGTGCCAGCAGTCCGGCCGTTGGCAGCCAGCATTTT	CASSPAVGSQHF
.	TRBV9	TRBJ1-1	.	TGTGCCAGCAGCGTGTTTGATGGAGGGGTAAGCACTGAAGCTTTCTTT	CASSVFDGGVSTEAFF
.	TRBV4-2	TRBJ2-6	.	TGTGCCAGCAGCTCCCAGGGCCCTGGGGCCAACGTCCTGACTTTC	CASSSQGPGANVLTF
.	TRBV7-2	TRBJ2-2	TRBD1	TGTGCCAGCAGCTCCGGACAGGTCCCCGGGGAGCTGTTTTTT	CASSSGQVPGELFF
.	TRBV2	TRBJ2-5	.	TGTGCCAGCAGTGGCGATCGAGAGACCCAGTACTTC	CASSGDRETQYF
.	TRBV5-1	TRBJ2-7	.	TGCGCCAGCAGCGCCGGGACGGACGTCTTGGACGAGCAGTACTTC	CASSAGTDVLDEQYF
.	TRBV6-5	TRBJ2-1	.	TGTGCCAGCAGCCCCAACTCGGGTTACAATGAGCAGTTCTTC	CASSPNSGYNEQFF
.	TRBV4-1	TRBJ2-5	.	TGCGCCAGCAGCCGGAGTGCAGGGACGCAAGAGACCCAGTACTTC	CASSRSAGTQETQYF
few	TRBV29-1	TRBJ1-1	TRBD1	TGCAGCGGGCTGGACAGGAAGAACACTGAAGCTTTCTTT	CSGLDRKNTEAFF
few	TRBV7-2	TRBJ2-5	.	TGTGCCAGCAGCTTGAGTACGGGAGAGACCCAGTACTTC	CASSLSTGETQYF
.	TRBV5-6	TRBJ1-1	TRBD1	TGTGCCAGCAGCCCGTCCGGGACAGGATGGAACACTGAAGCTTTCTTT	CASSPSGTGWNTEAFF
.	TRBV7-8	TRBJ1-1	.	TGTGCCAGCAGCTTCGGATTGGGCAGCATGAACACTGAAGCTTTCTTT	CASSFGLGSMNTEAFF
.	TRBV5-6	TRBJ1-2	.	TGTGCCAGCAGCTTCCGAGCTACCTCCCCTAACTATGGCTACACCTTC	CASSFRATSPNYGYTF
.	TRBV19	TRBJ1-6	TRBD1	TGTGCCAGTAGTACTGGACAGGGAGTAAATAATTCACCCCTCCACTTT	CASSTGQGVNNSPLHF
.	TRBV19	TRBJ1-1	.	TGTGCCAGTAGTGCCCACAGGGAGAACACTGAAGCTTTCTTT	CASSAHRENTEAFF
.	TRBV19	TRBJ2-7	TRBD1	TGTGCCAGTAGTATAGATACAGGGGCCGAGCAGTACTTC	CASSIDTGAEQYF
.	TRBV14	TRBJ2-7	.	TGTGCCAGCAGCCAAGATCTTGCAGGGTGGAAGTACTTC	CASSQDLAGWKYF
.	TRBV7-8	TRBJ2-7	TRBD2	TGTGCCAGCAGCTTGTCGGGAGGCATCTGGGACGAGCAGTACTTC	CASSLSGGIWDEQYF
once	TRBV6-5	TRBJ1-5	.	TGTGCCAGCAGTTCCCGGGGGACACTGGGTACCCAGCCCCAGCATTTT	CASSSRGTLGTQPQHF
.	TRBV9	TRBJ1-1	TRBD1	TGTGCCAGCAGTAGACAGGGGGTAGGATGGACTGAAGCTTTCTTT	CASSRQGVGWTEAFF
.	TRBV5-4	TRBJ2-3	.	TGTGCCAGCAGGGAGCAGGGAAGCACAGATACGCAGTATTTT	CASREQGSTDTQYF
once	TRBV27	TRBJ2-7	.	TGTGCCAGCAGTTTATCGGGTAGGGCTTTCGTCTACGAGCAGTACTTC	CASSLSGRAFVYEQYF
.	TRBV20-1	TRBJ1-1	.	TGCAGTGCCCCGAGGGAAAGTGAAGCTTTCTTT	CSAPRESEAFF
once	TRBV5-1	TRBJ2-1	TRBD2	TGCGCCAGCAGCGGAGGACTAGCGGGGGCTCAGGACAATGAGCAGTTCTTC	CASSGGLAGAQDNEQFF
.	TRBV28	TRBJ2-5	.	TGTGCCAGCAGTTTAGGCATTACGGAGACCCAGTACTTC	CASSLGITETQYF
.	TRBV9	TRBJ1-6	.	TGTGCCAGCAGCGTAGGTACGACAGTCCACAATTCACCCCTCCACTTT	CASSVGTTVHNSPLHF
.	TRBV6-1	TRBJ1-3	.	TGTGCCAGCAGTGAGGCCACAGGAGCTGGAAACACCATATATTTT	CASSEATGAGNTIYF
.	TRBV5-1	TRBJ2-1	.	TGCGCCAGCAGCCTGGACAGTATAATACATAACAATGAGCAGTTCTTC	CASSLDSIIHNNEQFF
.	TRBV7-8	TRBJ2-7	.	TGTGCCAGCAGCTTAACTTCGGGACAAGGCTACGAGCAGTACTTC	CASSLTSGQGYEQYF
.	TRBV5-1	TRBJ2-5	TRBD2	TGCGCCAGCAGTTCCGGGACTAGCGGGGGGGTAGGTGAGACCCAGTACTTC	CASSSGTSGGVGETQYF
few	TRBV19	TRBJ1-6	TRBD1	TGTGCCAGTAGCTCCGGGACAGGGAGTTCACCCCTCCACTTT	CASSSGTGSSPLHF
.	TRBV27	TRBJ1-4	.	TGTGCCAGCCGCCCCGGGGGGACGGGGGAAAAACTGTTTTTT	CASRPGGTGEKLFF
.	TRBV28	TRBJ1-3	.	TGTGCCAGCAGTTTTGGGGGTCTTGGTAACACCATATATTTT	CASSFGGLGNTIYF
.	TRBV5-4	TRBJ2-7	.	TGTGCCAGCAGCCACCCCGGGAGCTCCTACGAGCAGTACTTC	CASSHPGSSYEQYF
.	TRBV5-1	TRBJ1-2	.	TGCGCCAGCAGCTTGAGTTTCAGAAATGGCTACACCTTC	CASSLSFRNGYTF
few	TRBV2	TRBJ2-5	TRBD2	TGTGCCAGCAGGGGGCGGGGGGGAGTCCAAGAGACCCAGTACTTC	CASRGRGGVQETQYF
.	TRBV6-1	TRBJ1-2	TRBD1	TGTGCCAGCAGTGGCCGGACAGGGCCAATTCGGAACTATGGCTACACCTTC	CASSGRTGPIRNYGYTF
.	TRBV2	TRBJ2-7	TRBD1	TGTGCCAGCAGTGATCCGGTGGGACAGGGGACCTACGAGCAGTACTTC	CASSDPVGQGTYEQYF
.	TRBV27	TRBJ2-5	.	TGTGCCAGCAGTTTCCGGACTCCAGAGACCCAGTACTTC	CASSFRTPETQYF
.	TRBV19	TRBJ1-5	.	TGTGCCAGTAGTGGCGGGGCCCGGAAGGGAAATCAGCCCCAGCATTTT	CASSGGARKGNQPQHF
.	TRBV28	TRBJ1-5	.	TGTGCCAGCAGCCTATCGGAATTGCCACAGCATTTT	CASSLSELPQHF
.	TRBV5-1	TRBJ1-4	TRBD1	TGCGCCAGCTATCCGGGACAGGGATTTACAGCTAATGAAAAACTGTTTTTT	CASYPGQGFTANEKLFF
.	TRBV11-2	TRBJ2-6	.	TGTGCCAGCAGCTTAGACGGGGTCGGAACCTCTGGGGCCAACGTCCTGACTTTC	CASSLDGVGTSGANVLTF